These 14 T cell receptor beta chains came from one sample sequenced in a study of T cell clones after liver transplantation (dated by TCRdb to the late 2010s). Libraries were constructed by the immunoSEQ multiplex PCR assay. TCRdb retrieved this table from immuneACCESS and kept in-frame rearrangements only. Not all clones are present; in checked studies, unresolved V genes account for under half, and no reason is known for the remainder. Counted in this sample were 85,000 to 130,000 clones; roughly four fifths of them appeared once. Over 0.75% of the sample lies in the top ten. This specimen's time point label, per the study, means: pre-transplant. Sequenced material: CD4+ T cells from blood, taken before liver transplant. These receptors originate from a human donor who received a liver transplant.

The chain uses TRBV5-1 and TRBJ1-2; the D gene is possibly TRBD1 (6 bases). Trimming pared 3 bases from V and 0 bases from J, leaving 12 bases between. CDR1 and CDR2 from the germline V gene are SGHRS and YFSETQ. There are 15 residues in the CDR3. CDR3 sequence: CASSSRDKANYGYTF. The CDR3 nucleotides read TGCGCCAGCAGCTCCCGGGACAAAGCTAACTATGGCTACACCTTC.

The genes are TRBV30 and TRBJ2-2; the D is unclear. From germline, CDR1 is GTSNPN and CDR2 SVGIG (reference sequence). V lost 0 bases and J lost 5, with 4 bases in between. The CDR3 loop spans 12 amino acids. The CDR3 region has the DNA TGTGCCTGGAGTGTAACAACCGGGGAGCTGTTTTTT. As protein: CAWSVTTGELFF.

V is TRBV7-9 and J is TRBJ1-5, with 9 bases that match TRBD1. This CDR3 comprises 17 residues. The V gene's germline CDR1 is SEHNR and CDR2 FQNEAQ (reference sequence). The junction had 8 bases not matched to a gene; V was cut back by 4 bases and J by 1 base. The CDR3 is CASSSGPGQGSNQPQHF. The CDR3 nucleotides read TGTGCCAGCAGCTCAGGGCCGGGACAGGGAAGCAATCAGCCCCAGCATTTT.

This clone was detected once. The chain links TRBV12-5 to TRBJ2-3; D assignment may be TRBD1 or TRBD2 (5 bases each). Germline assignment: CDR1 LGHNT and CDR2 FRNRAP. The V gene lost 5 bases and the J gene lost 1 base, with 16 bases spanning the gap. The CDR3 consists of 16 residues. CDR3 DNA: TGTGCTAGTGGTCCAAACTCTAGGGGAGGCACAGATACGCAGTATTTT. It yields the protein CASGPNSRGGTDTQYF.

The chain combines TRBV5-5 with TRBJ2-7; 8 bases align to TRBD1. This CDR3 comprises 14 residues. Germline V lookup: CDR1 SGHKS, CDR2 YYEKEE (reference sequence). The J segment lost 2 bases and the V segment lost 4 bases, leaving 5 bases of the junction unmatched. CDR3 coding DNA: TGTGCCAGCAGCGCCCGGACAGGGACCTACGAGCAGTACTTC. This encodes CASSARTGTYEQYF.

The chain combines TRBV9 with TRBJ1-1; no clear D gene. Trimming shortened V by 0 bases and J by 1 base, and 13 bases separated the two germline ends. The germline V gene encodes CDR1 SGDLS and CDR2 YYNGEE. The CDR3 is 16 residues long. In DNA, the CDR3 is TGTGCCAGCAGCGTAGGTACCTCCAAGGGGAACACTGAAGCTTTCTTT. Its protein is CASSVGTSKGNTEAFF.

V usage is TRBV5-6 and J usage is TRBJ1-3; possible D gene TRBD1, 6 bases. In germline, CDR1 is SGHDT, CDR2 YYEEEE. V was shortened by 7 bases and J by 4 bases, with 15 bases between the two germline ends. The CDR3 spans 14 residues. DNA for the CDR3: TGTGCCAGCCGAGAGCCAGGGGCCGGAAACACCATATATTTT. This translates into CASREPGAGNTIYF.

The CDR3 spells CASTQGLEAFF. The CDR3 nucleotides read TGTGCCAGCACTCAGGGTTTAGAAGCTTTCTTT. The rearrangement uses TRBV6-5 and TRBJ1-1; D is perhaps TRBD1 (5 bases). Trimming removed 7 bases from V and 8 bases from J, with 11 bases in between. Per the germline V gene, CDR1 is MNHEY and CDR2 is SVGAGI. The CDR3 spans 11 residues.

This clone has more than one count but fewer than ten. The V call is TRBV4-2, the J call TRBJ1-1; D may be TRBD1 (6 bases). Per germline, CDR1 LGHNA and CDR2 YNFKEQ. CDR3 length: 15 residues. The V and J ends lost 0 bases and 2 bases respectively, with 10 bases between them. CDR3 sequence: CASSQDRGGNTEAFF. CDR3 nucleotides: TGTGCCAGCAGCCAAGATAGGGGGGGTAACACTGAAGCTTTCTTT.

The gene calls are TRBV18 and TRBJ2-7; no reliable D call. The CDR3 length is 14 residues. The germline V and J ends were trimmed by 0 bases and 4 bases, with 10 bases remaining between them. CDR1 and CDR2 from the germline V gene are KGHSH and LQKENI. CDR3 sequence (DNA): TGTGCCAGCTCACCACCGGCGGTAAAATACGAGCAGTACTTC. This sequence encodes CASSPPAVKYEQYF.

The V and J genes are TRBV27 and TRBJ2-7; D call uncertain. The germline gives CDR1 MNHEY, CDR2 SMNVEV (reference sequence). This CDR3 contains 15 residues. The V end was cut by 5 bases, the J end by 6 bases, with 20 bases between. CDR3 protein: CASSVLSSSHSEQYF. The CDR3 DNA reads TGTGCCAGCAGTGTGCTAAGTAGCTCTCACTCCGAGCAGTACTTC.

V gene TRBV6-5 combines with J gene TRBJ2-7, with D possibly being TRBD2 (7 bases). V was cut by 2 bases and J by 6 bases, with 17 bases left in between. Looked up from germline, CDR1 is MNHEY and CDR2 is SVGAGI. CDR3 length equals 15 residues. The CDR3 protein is CASSYQTGGGREQYF. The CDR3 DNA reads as TGTGCCAGCAGTTACCAAACGGGGGGCGGTCGCGAGCAGTACTTC.

This CDR3 reads CASSLSGLEGETQYF. The CDR3 DNA reads as TGTGCCAGCAGTTTATCGGGGCTAGAAGGGGAGACCCAGTACTTC. This chain links TRBV27 with TRBJ2-5; D possibly corresponds to TRBD1 (5 bases). The V gene lost 0 bases and the J gene lost 5 bases, with 13 bases spanning the gap. Germline V gene data show CDR1 as MNHEY and CDR2 as SMNVEV (reference sequence). The CDR3 contains 15 residues.

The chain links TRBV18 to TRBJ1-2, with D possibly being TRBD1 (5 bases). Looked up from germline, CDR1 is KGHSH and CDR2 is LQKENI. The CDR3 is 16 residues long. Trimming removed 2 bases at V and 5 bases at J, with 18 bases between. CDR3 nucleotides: TGTGCCAGCTCACCATGGGCTGGCAGGGTTAGGTATGGCTACACCTTC. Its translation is CASSPWAGRVRYGYTF.